Shown below are 7 T cell receptor beta chains from a single sample sequenced in a study of blood T cell repertoires in COVID-19. TCRdb's copy holds only in-frame clones and misses some; the assay was immunoSEQ multiplex PCR. The profile covers around 180,000 clones, with 70% to 85% appearing a single time and approximately 6.9% taken by the ten largest. Material: peripheral blood. The receptors were sampled from an elderly man with COVID-19, enrolled during active disease.

This sequence joins TRBV15 and TRBJ1-1; D possibly corresponds to TRBD1 (5 bases). Trimming took 0 bases from V and 10 from J, leaving 15 bases between them. This CDR3 has 14 residues. Looked up from germline, CDR1 is LNHNV and CDR2 is YYDKDF (reference sequence). In DNA form, the CDR3 reads TGTGCCACCAGCAGAGATCGGCGGGGGATGGGAGCTTTCTTT. This codes for CATSRDRRGMGAFF.

This rearrangement joins TRBV12-3 or TRBV12-4 to TRBJ2-5, with D uncertain. The ends were cut back, 5 bases at V and 5 bases at J, with 6 bases in the middle. CDR3 length: 11 residues. In nucleotides, the CDR3 is TGTGCCAGCAGTACCCGGGAGACCCAGTACTTC. Translation: CASSTRETQYF.

This clone was recorded only once. The chain has TRBV12-3 or TRBV12-4 and TRBJ1-1, with no clear D. The CDR3 sequence is 11 residues long. V was clipped by 1 base and J by 11 bases, with 8 bases between them. CDR3: CASSLGGEAFF. CDR3 nucleotides: TGTGCCAGCAGTTTAGGAGGAGAGGCTTTCTTT.

The chain joins TRBV28 to TRBJ1-5, with D unresolved. The CDR3 has 12 residues. Germline CDR1 and CDR2: MDHEN and SYDVKM. The germline V and J ends were trimmed by 5 bases and 5 bases, with 7 bases remaining between them. This CDR3 reads CASSPSYQPQHF. The CDR3 region has the DNA TGTGCCAGCAGTCCCTCTTATCAGCCCCAGCATTTT.

The chain combines TRBV19 with TRBJ1-5; D is possibly TRBD1 (5 bases). This CDR3 region has 15 residues. V lost 1 base and J lost 4, with 11 bases in between. CDR1 is LNHDA, CDR2 SQIVND, per germline (reference sequence). This CDR3 is CASSIGTGVNQPQHF. Written as DNA, the CDR3 is TGTGCCAGTAGTATAGGAACAGGAGTAAATCAGCCCCAGCATTTT.

The chain carries TRBV11-2 and TRBJ1-3; 8 nucleotides agree with TRBD1. The V segment lost 2 bases and the J segment 2 bases; nucleotides outside the gene matches: 5. The CDR3 sequence is 16 residues long. CDR1 is SGHAT and CDR2 is FQNNGV in the germline V gene. The CDR3 DNA follows: TGTGCCAGCAGCTTAACGGGCAGGGGGCCTGGAAACACCATATATTTT. Translation gives CASSLTGRGPGNTIYF.

V usage is TRBV6-2 or TRBV6-3 and J usage is TRBJ1-1, with D unclear. The CDR3 has 18 amino acids. The ends were cut back, 2 bases at V and 4 bases at J, with 23 bases in the middle. Germline V gene lookup returns CDR1 MNHEY and CDR2 SVGEGT. DNA of the CDR3: TGTGCCAGCAGTTACGGCGGCTTAGGGAGCGCCTGGTCCACTGAAGCTTTCTTT. Translated: CASSYGGLGSAWSTEAFF.